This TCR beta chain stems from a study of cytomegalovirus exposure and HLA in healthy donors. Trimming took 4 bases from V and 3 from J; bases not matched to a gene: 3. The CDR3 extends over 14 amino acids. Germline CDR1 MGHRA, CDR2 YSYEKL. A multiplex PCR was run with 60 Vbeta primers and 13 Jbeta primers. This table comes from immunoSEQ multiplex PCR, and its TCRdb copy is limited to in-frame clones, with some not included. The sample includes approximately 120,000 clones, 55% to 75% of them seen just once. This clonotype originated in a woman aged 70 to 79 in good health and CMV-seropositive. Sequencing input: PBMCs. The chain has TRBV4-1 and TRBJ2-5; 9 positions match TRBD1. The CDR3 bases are TGCGCCAGCAGCCGGACAGGGGCGGAAGAGACCCAGTACTTC. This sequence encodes CASSRTGAEETQYF.